The 25 T cell receptor beta chains listed next were all sequenced from one sample in a study of OX40 agonist ivuxolimab in advanced cancers. Preparation of the library involved the immunoSEQ multiplex PCR assay. What TCRdb holds here is the immuneACCESS table cut down to in-frame rearrangements. Part of the clones is not present; checked against another copy, under half of the missing clones reflect an unresolved V gene, and the others are unexplained. The sample table shows tens of thousands of clones, and about 93% are seen once. The ten largest clones take up roughly 0.5% of the sample. The sequenced sample was CD4+ or CD8+ T cells sorted from blood, obtained in a trial of the OX40 agonist ivuxolimab. These receptors were obtained from an adult with an advanced solid tumor such as melanoma, head and neck, liver or kidney cancer.

This clone was seen only a few times. The chain links TRBV10-3 to TRBJ2-5; D is possibly TRBD1 (6 bases). Trimming pared 4 bases from V and 2 bases from J, leaving 11 bases between. From germline, CDR1 is ENHRY and CDR2 SYGVKD. The CDR3 runs to 14 residues. CDR3 bases: TGTGCCATCAGTGGAGGGGGATCGCAAGAGACCCAGTACTTC. Encoded protein: CAISGGGSQETQYF.

This chain connects TRBV6-4 to TRBJ2-3; D perhaps matches TRBD2 (5 bases). The CDR3 extends over 15 amino acids. The V and J ends lost 0 bases and 0 bases respectively, with 7 bases between them. Germline CDR1 is MRHNA and CDR2 is SNTAGT. Written as DNA, the CDR3 is TGTGCCAGCAGTGACTCCGGAGGTAGCACAGATACGCAGTATTTT. It translates to CASSDSGGSTDTQYF.

DNA of the CDR3: TGCGCCAGCAGGCAAGCTAGCGGGAGTACCCCCTACGAGCAGTACTTC. Protein sequence: CASRQASGSTPYEQYF. The rearrangement joins TRBV5-1 to TRBJ2-7; TRBD2 matches at 10 bases. Germline V gives CDR1 SGHRS, CDR2 YFSETQ. This CDR3 spans 16 amino acids. J lost 2 bases, V lost 5 bases, and 10 bases had no gene match.

This rearrangement joins TRBV5-1 to TRBJ2-3; either TRBD1 or TRBD2 may fit D (6 bases each). The CDR3 runs 14 residues. V lost 7 bases and J 5 bases, leaving 17 bases between the germline ends. Germline CDR1 is SGHRS and CDR2 is YFSETQ. The DNA for the CDR3 is TGCGCCAGCGTTGACACCGGGGGCGGAGATACGCAGTATTTT. This encodes CASVDTGGGDTQYF.

The chain links TRBV28 to TRBJ2-2; D is ambiguous. Germline CDR1 reads MDHEN; CDR2 reads SYDVKM. The CDR3 is made up of 12 amino acids. V lost 4 bases and J lost 8, with 8 bases in between. Here the CDR3 reads CASSSLIGELFF. The CDR3 nucleotides are TGTGCCAGCAGTTCCTTAATTGGGGAGCTGTTTTTT.

This clone was detected a few times. The rearrangement joins TRBV5-1 to TRBJ2-3; 7 bases line up with TRBD1. J gave up 1 base and V 9 bases, and 8 bases lay outside the gene matches. Germline V CDR1 and CDR2: SGHRS, YFSETQ. The CDR3 length is 14 residues. DNA for the CDR3: TGCGCCACCCAGGGGGACGGGCGCACAGATACGCAGTATTTT. The encoded protein is CATQGDGRTDTQYF.

Turning to this clone: Distinct nucleotide sequences in the sample also encode this CDR3. This chain connects TRBV29-1 to TRBJ2-7; TRBD1 aligns across 7 bases. Germline-derived CDR1 and CDR2 are SQVTM and ANQGSEA. The CDR3 spans 12 residues. The trim removed 6 bases at V and 5 bases at J, leaving 7 bases unmatched. CDR3 loop: CSVSRQGHEQYF. For the CDR3, the DNA is TGCAGCGTATCCCGACAGGGCCACGAGCAGTACTTC.

This rearrangement joins TRBV7-9 to TRBJ2-7; D tentatively fits TRBD1 or TRBD2 (5 bases each). CDR1 is SEHNR, CDR2 FQNEAQ, per germline (reference sequence). This CDR3 comprises 16 residues. V was pared by 6 bases and J by 3 bases, with 21 bases between. As DNA, the CDR3 is TGTGCCAGCAGTTTTCGAGGGGTAGATCGGGGCTACGAGCAGTACTTC. Its protein product is CASSFRGVDRGYEQYF.

The genes are TRBV4-3 and TRBJ2-1, with D tentatively TRBD1 (6 bases). Between the trimmed V and J ends, which lost 3 bases and 3 bases, there was a span of 12 bases. The germline CDR1 and CDR2 sequences are LGHNA and YSLEER. The CDR3 is 15 residues long. The CDR3 DNA reads TGCGCCAGCAGCCACGGGACACTAAACTACAATGAGCAGTTCTTC. Amino acids: CASSHGTLNYNEQFF.

The V call is TRBV30, the J call TRBJ2-1; TRBD2 matches at 10 bases. Germline values: CDR1 GTSNPN, CDR2 SVGIG (reference sequence). CDR3 length equals 18 residues. V lost 0 bases to trimming and J lost 7 bases; unmatched junction nucleotides: 15. In DNA form, the CDR3 reads TGTGCCTGGAGTGTACCGTTTCGTCCTAGCGGGAGAGGTAATGAGCAGTTCTTC. Protein sequence: CAWSVPFRPSGRGNEQFF.

The chain links TRBV5-1 to TRBJ2-1, with 7 bases aligning to TRBD2. Germline values: CDR1 SGHRS, CDR2 YFSETQ. The CDR3 contains 16 residues. Germline trimming cut 0 bases from V and 3 bases from J; bases unmatched to any gene: 6. CDR3 DNA sequence: TGCGCCAGCAGCTTGGATGCGGCTAGCGGCTACAATGAGCAGTTCTTC. The encoded protein is CASSLDAASGYNEQFF.

This chain uses TRBV19 with TRBJ2-3, with D perhaps TRBD1 or TRBD2 (5 bases each). The CDR3 has 13 residues. The V gene lost 7 bases and the J gene lost 5 bases, with 13 bases spanning the gap. Germline values: CDR1 LNHDA, CDR2 SQIVND (reference sequence). The CDR3 region is CASNPPGRDTQYF. CDR3 DNA: TGTGCCAGTAACCCCCCAGGGAGAGATACGCAGTATTTT.

The chain has TRBV19 and TRBJ2-5; D ambiguous. CDR1 and CDR2 (germline): LNHDA, SQIVND (reference sequence). Between the trimmed V and J ends, which lost 11 bases and 3 bases, there was a span of 16 bases. This CDR3 has 13 residues. The CDR3 spells CASQATGEETQYF. CDR3 nucleotide sequence: TGTGCCTCCCAAGCGACTGGGGAAGAGACCCAGTACTTC.

The gene calls are TRBV28 and TRBJ1-3; D unresolved. Germline CDR1 is MDHEN and CDR2 is SYDVKM. V lost 5 bases and J lost 3, with 17 bases in between. The CDR3 covers 16 residues. CDR3 DNA sequence: TGTGCCAGCAGTCCCTTGGGTCTGGGTGTTGGAAACACCATATATTTT. Protein: CASSPLGLGVGNTIYF.

The V gene is TRBV19, the J gene TRBJ1-4; D remains unclear. The germline V gene encodes CDR1 LNHDA and CDR2 SQIVND (reference sequence). This CDR3 spans 15 amino acids. V was trimmed by 4 bases and J by 7 bases, leaving 16 bases between them. This CDR3 is CASSTRTGEVEKLFF. CDR3 coding DNA: TGTGCCAGTAGTACCCGGACGGGCGAGGTTGAAAAACTGTTTTTT.

V and J are TRBV7-9 and TRBJ2-2; 8 bases fit TRBD1. The CDR3 is 14 residues long. V lost 3 bases to trimming and J lost 5 bases; unmatched junction nucleotides: 2. Germline V gene data show CDR1 as SEHNR and CDR2 as FQNEAQ (reference sequence). The CDR3 protein is CASSFGTGTGELFF. CDR3 sequence (DNA): TGTGCCAGCAGCTTTGGGACAGGAACCGGGGAGCTGTTTTTT.

Of note for this clone: Other DNA variants within this sample encode the same CDR3. This chain joins TRBV18 and TRBJ2-3; D gene ambiguous. The V end was cut by 3 bases, the J end by 1 base, with 2 bases between. The CDR3 is made up of 12 amino acids. Germline V gene sequence: CDR1 KGHSH, CDR2 LQKENI. The CDR3 reads CASSPGTDTQYF. DNA of the CDR3: TGTGCCAGCTCACCTGGCACAGATACGCAGTATTTT.

The V gene is TRBV6-5, the J gene TRBJ2-5; D is ambiguous. V dropped 5 bases and J dropped 12 bases, with 13 bases sitting between them. Per germline, CDR1 MNHEY and CDR2 SVGAGI. The CDR3 is 11 amino acids. The CDR3 sequence is CASSVLWCKYF. The CDR3 DNA reads TGTGCCAGCAGTGTCCTATGGTGCAAGTACTTC.

The chain combines TRBV11-2 with TRBJ2-1; 7 bases are shared with TRBD2. CDR1 and CDR2 from the germline V gene are SGHAT and FQNNGV. The CDR3 contains 16 residues. After removal of 5 bases from V and 5 bases from J, the junction contained 12 bases not matched to a gene. In DNA form, the CDR3 reads TGTGCCAGCAGCCCTGCCCGAAGCGGGAACAACAATGAGCAGTTCTTC. This translates into CASSPARSGNNNEQFF.

This chain links TRBV5-1 with TRBJ2-1; D not certain. CDR1 and CDR2 (germline): SGHRS, YFSETQ. V was cut by 5 bases and J by 9 bases, with 15 bases left in between. The CDR3 is 13 residues long. The CDR3 here is CASRPSMTGEQFF. Written as DNA, the CDR3 is TGCGCCAGCAGACCCTCGATGACGGGTGAGCAGTTCTTC.

The gene calls are TRBV21-1 and TRBJ2-7; the D call in the table, TRBD2, was not verified against the DNA. TRBV21-1 is deemed a pseudogene. The CDR3 sequence is 17 residues long. This CDR3 reads CASRRTSGREFSYEQYF. CDR3 bases: TGTGCCAGCAGGCGGACTAGCGGGAGGGAATTCTCCTACGAGCAGTACTTC.

This clone occurred a few times. J is TRBJ1-5 and V is TRBV15; D may be TRBD1 (5 bases). The CDR3 length is 14 residues. V was clipped by 5 bases and J by 6 bases, with 14 bases between them. Per the germline V gene, CDR1 is LNHNV and CDR2 is YYDKDF (reference sequence). CDR3 amino acids: CATSLKRGSQPQHF. The CDR3 DNA sequence: TGTGCCACCAGCCTAAAGAGGGGAAGTCAGCCCCAGCATTTT.

The CDR3 here is CATTPGDRVSHGAFF. As DNA, the CDR3 is TGTGCCACCACCCCGGGGGACAGGGTCTCCCATGGGGCTTTCTTT. V is TRBV6-6 and J is TRBJ1-1; 9 bases match TRBD1. V shed 10 bases and J 11 bases; nucleotides not matched to a gene: 20. CDR3 length: 15 amino acids. The germline V gene has CDR1 MNHNY and CDR2 SVGAGI (reference sequence).

The chain recombines TRBV19 with TRBJ1-5; TRBD1 matches at 8 bases. The germline gives CDR1 LNHDA, CDR2 SQIVND (reference sequence). This CDR3 comprises 13 residues. The V and J ends lost 5 bases and 10 bases, in that order; junction bases with no gene match: 7. The CDR3 protein is CASSHRGTGPQHF. The CDR3, as DNA: TGTGCCAGTAGTCACAGGGGGACGGGACCCCAGCATTTT.

The rearrangement joins TRBV11-1 to TRBJ2-1; TRBD2 matches 15 bases. The CDR3 runs 15 residues. Germline-derived CDR1 and CDR2 are SGHAT and FQDESV (reference sequence). Unmatched junction bases numbered 3, after V lost 5 bases and J lost 7 bases. The CDR3 DNA is TGTGCCAGCAGCCGGACTAGCGGGAGGGTTAATGAGCAGTTCTTC. It specifies CASSRTSGRVNEQFF.